This T cell receptor (beta chain) was obtained from a study of T-cell memory formation after mild COVID-19. TCRdb processed the 5' RACE reads anew with MiXCR; each CDR3 protein has one entry. The repertoire holds some 150,000 distinct CDR3 sequences, over 6% seen once, with about 1.9% in the top ten. CDR1 is SGDLS and CDR2 is YYNGEE in the germline V gene. The CDR3 runs 17 residues. Unmatched junction bases numbered 3, after V lost 0 bases and J lost 2 bases. The chain employs TRBV9 and TRBJ2-3; 13 nucleotides line up with TRBD2. This TCR was recovered from an adult woman who had mild COVID-19 (a few samples of this study predate the infection). Cell type and time point are not known. The source material was PBMCs or a T cell subset sorted from them (not recorded which). CDR3 in DNA: TGTGCCAGCAGCGTAGGACTAGCGGGGGGACTCACAGATACGCAGTATTTT. Translating gives CASSVGLAGGLTDTQYF.